This T cell receptor (beta chain) is drawn from a study of identical twins. Study outcomes and limitations: For monozygotic twins, models underestimated out-of-frame TCR alpha sharing.

J gave up 6 bases and V 0 bases, and 9 bases lay outside the gene matches. Germline V CDR1 and CDR2: LGHNA, YSLEER. This CDR3 has 16 residues. Healthy Caucasians were all of the donors. As concerns this clonotype: Its cognate antigen is unknown.

Template switching introduced a universal primer site, and the cDNA bore unique molecular identifiers. TCRdb used MiXCR to reprocess the 5' RACE reads, holding one entry per CDR3 protein. The sample includes about 240,000 distinct CDR3 sequences, about 13% of them seen just once. The sample also formed part of further work on yellow fever vaccine responses in identical twins. As that report states: Reported findings indicate that twins' vaccine T cell responses seemed partially convergent, partially personalized.

The receptor was derived from a woman between 18 and 30 years old in good health. The chain carries TRBV4-3 and TRBJ2-5; 8 bases line up with TRBD1. Sequencing was done on a sample of memory (CD45RO+) T cells sorted from blood. The CDR3 protein is CASSQDLAGGAKTQYF. The CDR3 coding sequence is TGCGCCAGCAGCCAAGATTTGGCAGGGGGCGCGAAGACCCAGTACTTC.